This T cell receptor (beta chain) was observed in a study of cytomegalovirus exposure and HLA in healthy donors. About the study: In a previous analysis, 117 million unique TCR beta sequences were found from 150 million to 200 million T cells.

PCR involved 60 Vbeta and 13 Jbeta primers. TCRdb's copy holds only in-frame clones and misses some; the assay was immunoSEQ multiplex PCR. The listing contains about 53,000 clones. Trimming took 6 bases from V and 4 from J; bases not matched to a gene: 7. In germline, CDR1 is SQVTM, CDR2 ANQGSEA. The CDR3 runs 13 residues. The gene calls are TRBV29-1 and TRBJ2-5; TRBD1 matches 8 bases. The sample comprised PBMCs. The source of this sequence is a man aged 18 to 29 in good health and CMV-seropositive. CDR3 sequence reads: CSVTKTGAETQYF. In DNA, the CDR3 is TGCAGCGTGACCAAGACAGGGGCAGAGACCCAGTACTTC.